The rows below give T cell receptor beta chains drawn from one sample of a study of B cell selection in AIRE deficiency. Sequenced by immunoSEQ multiplex PCR; TCRdb stores in-frame clones only, minus some. The table includes about 26,000 clones, about 92% detected once. The sequenced sample was CD4+CD25+ Tregs sorted from PBMCs. Every receptor here comes from a human donor in good health. CDR3s include the opening cysteine and the closing phenylalanine or tryptophan. D genes are given only for firm matches. The listing skips clone size in some rows; elsewhere it reads once, few, many or a size class.

j_call d_call clone_size cdr3_length v_call cdr3_nt cdr3_aa
TRBJ1-2 TRBD1 once 18 TRBV27 TGTGCCAGCAGTTTAGGGGGGCCTGGACAGGGGGCCCGCTATGGCTACACCTTC CASSLGGPGQGARYGYTF
TRBJ2-7 NA NA 16 TRBV4-1 TGCGCCAGCAGCCAAGATTTAGGGAAACGGGGGTACGAGCAGTACTTC CASSQDLGKRGYEQYF
TRBJ2-3 TRBD1 NA 16 TRBV5-1 TGCGCCAGCAGCATTGGGACAGGGGCAAGCACAGATACGCAGTATTTT CASSIGTGASTDTQYF
TRBJ2-7 NA once 19 TRBV18 TGTGCCAGCTCACCACTACAGGGGTCCGTAGCGGCGCTACCCTACGAGCAGTACTTC CASSPLQGSVAALPYEQYF
TRBJ2-1 NA NA 14 TRBV13 TGTGCCAGCACCCATCGACGACCTTACAATGAGCAGTTCTTC CASTHRRPYNEQFF
TRBJ2-2 NA NA 12 TRBV11-3 TGTGCCAGCAGCTTAGGTGCCGGGGAGCTGTTTTTT CASSLGAGELFF
TRBJ2-1 NA NA 15 TRBV15 TGTGCCACCAGCAGAGATGGAAGGATTAACAATGAGCAGTTCTTC CATSRDGRINNEQFF
TRBJ2-3 TRBD2 NA 16 TRBV7-9 TGTGCCAGCAGCCCATGGACTAGCGGAAAACGAAATACGCAGTATTTT CASSPWTSGKRNTQYF
TRBJ1-3 NA medium-sized 10 TRBV2 TGTGCCAGCCTCGGGGACACCATATATTTT CASLGDTIYF
TRBJ2-3 TRBD2 NA 15 TRBV6-4 TGTGCCAGCAGTGAAATAGCGGGGGGAGGAGATACGCAGTATTTT CASSEIAGGGDTQYF
TRBJ1-1 NA NA 13 TRBV7-3 TGTGCCAGCAGGCAAACAGCGAACACTGAAGCTTTCTTT CASRQTANTEAFF
TRBJ1-2 TRBD1 NA 15 TRBV5-1 TGCGCCAGCAGCCAGAATTTGGGACAGGGGGTTGGCTACACCTTC CASSQNLGQGVGYTF
TRBJ2-1 TRBD2 NA 16 TRBV5-4 TGTGCCAGCAGCTTAGCTAGCGGGGGGGCCGGCAATGAGCAGTTCTTC CASSLASGGAGNEQFF
TRBJ2-1 NA once 14 TRBV2 TGTGCTTCCCGGGCACAGGGCTTCTACAATGAGCAGTTCTTC CASRAQGFYNEQFF
TRBJ2-7 NA NA 15 TRBV9 TGTGCCAGCAGCCCCCGGGACACTCACAACTACGAGCAGTACTTC CASSPRDTHNYEQYF
TRBJ2-7 NA NA 12 TRBV28 TGTGCCACCCAGGGCGACTCCTACGAGCAGTACTTC CATQGDSYEQYF
TRBJ1-2 NA NA 17 TRBV5-6 TGTGCCAGCAGCCAAGGTTCTCTTCCAGGGAGTGACTATGGCTACACCTTC CASSQGSLPGSDYGYTF
TRBJ1-2 NA NA 11 TRBV29-1 TGCAGCGCCGCCCGGGTTTCTGGCTACACCTTC CSAARVSGYTF
TRBJ1-5 NA NA 16 TRBV7-2 TGTGCCAGCAGCTTAGCGTCCGGCTGGAGCAATCAGCCCCAGCATTTT CASSLASGWSNQPQHF
TRBJ1-1 NA NA 14 TRBV30 TGTGCCTGGACTTCGGACGGATTGAACACTGAAGCTTTCTTT CAWTSDGLNTEAFF
TRBJ1-2 NA NA 15 TRBV4-3 TGCGCCAGCAGCCAAGATAGGCAGGGAGGGTATGGCTACACCTTC CASSQDRQGGYGYTF
TRBJ1-1 NA NA 17 TRBV11-1 TGTGCCAGCAGCTTAGCGCGAAATGGGGGTTGGTATTCTGAAGCTTTCTTT CASSLARNGGWYSEAFF
TRBJ2-1 TRBD2 NA 16 TRBV9 TGTGCCAGCAGCCCCCGCGGGACTAGCGGGTACAATGAGCAGTTCTTC CASSPRGTSGYNEQFF
TRBJ1-6 NA NA 17 TRBV11-2 TGTGCCAGCAGCTTAGGACGCTCAAGCTCCTATAATTCACCCCTCCACTTT CASSLGRSSSYNSPLHF
TRBJ1-2 NA NA 13 TRBV19 TGTGCCAGTAGGGGATCTGGGAACTATGGCTACACCTTC CASRGSGNYGYTF
TRBJ1-3 TRBD1 NA 17 TRBV28 TGTGCCAGCAGTCCTACAAGACAGGGGGTTATAGGAAACACCATATATTTT CASSPTRQGVIGNTIYF
TRBJ1-4 TRBD1 NA 13 TRBV5-1 TGCGCCAGCGCGGGACAGTTGGGTGAAAAACTGTTTTTT CASAGQLGEKLFF
TRBJ2-7 TRBD1 NA 14 TRBV18 TGTGCCAGCTCACCAGGGGGACAGAACTACGAGCAGTACTTC CASSPGGQNYEQYF
TRBJ1-1 TRBD1 once 14 TRBV6-4 TGTGCCAGCAGCACCGACAGGGACGGCACTGAAGCTTTCTTT CASSTDRDGTEAFF
TRBJ2-3 TRBD2 once 15 TRBV11-3 TGTGCCAGCAGCTTACGGGGGGGTTACACAGATACGCAGTATTTT CASSLRGGYTDTQYF
TRBJ2-7 NA NA 14 TRBV7-3 TGTGCCAGCAGCTTAACCACTGGGATGACCGAGCAGTACTTC CASSLTTGMTEQYF
TRBJ1-1 TRBD1 once 14 TRBV10-1 TGCGCCAGCAGTGAGACCAGGGGGCCCACTGAAGCTTTCTTT CASSETRGPTEAFF
TRBJ1-6 NA NA 16 TRBV4-3 TGCGCCAGCAGCCAGAGCGCCGGGACGGATAATTCACCCCTCCACTTT CASSQSAGTDNSPLHF
TRBJ2-7 TRBD2 NA 16 TRBV30 TGTGCCTGGAGCCCCCGGGGGGGAGACAGAGGCTACGAGCAGTACTTC CAWSPRGGDRGYEQYF
TRBJ2-2 NA NA 13 TRBV7-6 TGTGCCAGCAGCCACGCAAAGGGCTGGGAGCTGTTTTTT CASSHAKGWELFF
TRBJ1-5 NA NA 15 TRBV4-3 TGCGCCAGCAGCCAAGAGCGCAGGGGATATCAGCCCCAGCATTTT CASSQERRGYQPQHF
TRBJ1-1 NA NA 14 TRBV19 TGTGCCAGTAGGTCCGACAGGTTTCGCACTGAAGCTTTCTTT CASRSDRFRTEAFF
TRBJ2-5 NA NA 15 TRBV7-8 TGTGCCAGCAGCTTAAATACGGGGGTCGGGGAGACCCAGTACTTC CASSLNTGVGETQYF
TRBJ2-5 NA NA 14 TRBV18 TGTGCCAGCTCACCACCGTCCGGGGAAGAGACCCAGTACTTC CASSPPSGEETQYF
TRBJ1-1 NA NA 15 TRBV6-5 TGTGCCAGCAGTTACTCGTTAGGGAAAGGCACTGAAGCTTTCTTT CASSYSLGKGTEAFF
TRBJ2-1 TRBD2 NA 16 TRBV11-2 TGTGCCAGCAGCTTATCGGGACTAGCGGGCGGGAGTGAGCAGTTCTTC CASSLSGLAGGSEQFF
TRBJ2-7 NA NA 14 TRBV7-9 TGTGCCAGCAGCTTAAGGGGGGGGCTCCACGAGCAGTACTTC CASSLRGGLHEQYF
TRBJ2-7 TRBD1 NA 15 TRBV9 TGTGCCAGCAGCGCAAAGGGACAGAAGTCCTCCGAGCAGTACTTC CASSAKGQKSSEQYF
TRBJ2-1 NA NA 16 TRBV5-4 TGTGCCAGCAGCTTGGGTAGGGGGGGATCATACAATGAGCAGTTCTTC CASSLGRGGSYNEQFF
TRBJ1-6 TRBD1 NA 15 TRBV9 TGTGCCAGCAGCCCGGACAGGAAAACTAATTCACCCCTCCACTTT CASSPDRKTNSPLHF
TRBJ1-4 NA NA 17 TRBV6-1 TGTGCCAGCAGTGAAATCAGGGTCCTGGGCCTCAATGAAAAACTGTTTTTT CASSEIRVLGLNEKLFF
TRBJ1-1 NA NA 13 TRBV7-9 TGTGCCAGCAGCCAGGGCCGGAACACTGAAGCTTTCTTT CASSQGRNTEAFF
TRBJ2-6 NA NA 15 TRBV7-2 TGTGCCAGCAGCTTTAGTATTTCGGGGGCCAACGTCCTGACTTTC CASSFSISGANVLTF
TRBJ2-5 NA NA 15 TRBV7-6 TGTGCCAGCAGCTTAGGAGGCCCCCTGGGTTGGGGCCAGTACTTC CASSLGGPLGWGQYF
TRBJ2-5 TRBD2 NA 17 TRBV29-1 TGCAGCGTTGAAGGGGGACTAGCGGGGGTGTTGGGAGAGACCCAGTACTTC CSVEGGLAGVLGETQYF
TRBJ2-7 TRBD2 NA 16 TRBV5-1 TGCGCCAGCAGCTGGGCTAGCGGGGGCCAGTCCTACGAGCAGTACTTC CASSWASGGQSYEQYF
TRBJ2-7 TRBD1 NA 15 TRBV7-9 TGTGCCAGCAGCTCCCCGGACAGGAACCTATACGAGCAGTACTTC CASSSPDRNLYEQYF
TRBJ1-5 TRBD1 NA 14 TRBV7-9 TGTGCCAGCAGCCCGGACAGGGGGGTTCAGCCCCAGCATTTT CASSPDRGVQPQHF
TRBJ1-4 NA NA 14 TRBV19 TGTGCCAGTAGTATAGGGGGGCACAATGAAAAACTGTTTTTT CASSIGGHNEKLFF
TRBJ2-7 TRBD1 NA 15 TRBV7-2 TGTGCCAGCAGCCAAACAGGGGGTTTATCCTACGAGCAGTACTTC CASSQTGGLSYEQYF